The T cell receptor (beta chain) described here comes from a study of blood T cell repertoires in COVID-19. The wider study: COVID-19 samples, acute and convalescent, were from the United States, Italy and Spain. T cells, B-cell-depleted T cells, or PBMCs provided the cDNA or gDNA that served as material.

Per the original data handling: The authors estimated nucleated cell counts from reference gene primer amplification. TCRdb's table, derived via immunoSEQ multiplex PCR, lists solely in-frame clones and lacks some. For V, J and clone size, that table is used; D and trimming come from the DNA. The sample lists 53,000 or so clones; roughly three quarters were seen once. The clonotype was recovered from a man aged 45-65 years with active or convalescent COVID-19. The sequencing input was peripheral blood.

In nucleotides, the CDR3 is TGCGCCAGCAGCCAAGAAAACACACGGGGGAGTCAAAACATTCAGTACTTC. This translates into CASSQENTRGSQNIQYF. The gene calls are TRBV4-1 and TRBJ2-4; a possible D gene is TRBD2 (6 bases). The V end was cut by 0 bases, the J end by 5 bases, with 17 bases between. The CDR3 covers 17 residues. In germline, CDR1 is MGHRA, CDR2 YSYEKL.